The subject of this entry is one T cell receptor (beta chain). This clonotype was observed many times. Its antigen specificity is not known. No base-level quality is on record; no much larger clone is a single base apart. Sequenced on an Illumina NovaSeq 6000. TCRalpha and TCRbeta cDNA libraries were constructed by 5'RACE with constant-segment primers, with sample barcodes and unique molecular identifiers being introduced. Trizol reagent was used to extract RNA from every sample. Library amplification was performed in two PCR steps, and a second sample barcode and Illumina TruSeq adapters were introduced in the second step. Sequencing of libraries was performed on an Illumina NovaSeq with 2 x 150 bp paired-end reads. For the original study's pipeline: The reads were demultiplexed and collapsed into UMI-guided consensus sequences using migec v1.2.7. With mixcr v2.1.11, UMI consensuses were aligned to TRA and TRB V and J templates and assembled into clonotypes. Clonotypes were classified as expanded or contracted when called significant by both edgeR and NoisET, with noise models trained on biological replicates. edgeR calls used a false discovery rate-adjusted p below 0.01 and a log2 fold-change threshold of 1. As an exploratory analysis of dynamics, max-normalized trajectories of the 1000 most abundant clonotypes were examined by PCA with hierarchical clustering. The CD4 or CD8 phenotype of responding clones was assigned using the separately sequenced CD4+ and CD8+ repertoires. Starting from the raw public reads, TCRdb applied fastp trimming at Q25, assembled clones with MiXCR and retained in-frame beta chains. Every entry covers one CDR3 protein and lists the most common genes and DNA from its rows. TCRdb's processing, not the study's, gives the V and J calls here. The sample data list 40,000 or so distinct CDR3 sequences, and approximately 7% of these were observed just once. The ten largest clones represent about 0.84% of the sample.

These data originate in a study of T-cell memory formation after mild COVID-19 (dated by TCRdb to 2020 to 2023). Study-level background: TCR sequence clusters from the two donors were largely donor specific. T-cell clones expanding and contracting after mild COVID-19 in a couple of donors were tracked by longitudinal TCRalpha and TCRbeta repertoire sequencing. The cohort comprised two young, previously healthy adult volunteers, one female and one male. Findings and caveats that apply to the study as a whole: Some responding clones were detected in pre-infection memory, which suggested that pre-existing cross-reactive memory T cells had joined the SARS-CoV-2 response. Contracting CD4+ clones were located mainly in the CM and EM memory subsets, whereas CD8+ clones were found to be enriched in EMRA. SARS-CoV-2 specificity of the second-wave clones peaking on day 37 was not confirmed. Clones that contracted from day 15 to 85 showed balanced CD4/CD8 phenotypes, whereas a second wave of clones that expanded from day 15 to 37 leaned towards CD4+. Only a couple of mild cases were covered in the study, and larger cohorts including severe cases with pre-infection samples were considered necessary.

Ficoll-Paque density gradient centrifugation was used to isolate PBMCs. Inclusive of the bounding cysteine and phenylalanine, the CDR3 is 15 residues long. Of all the DNA, just the CDR3 is kept, 45 bases in frame from base 1. The germline V gene (reference sequence) supplies CDR1 SEHNR and CDR2 FQNEAQ. At the junction V is shortened by 6 bases and J by 1 base, with 15 bases in between. The receptor's source is an adult who had mild COVID-19 (a few samples of this study predate the infection). The sample titles of this study are shuffled in the database, so cell type and time point are left out. The sample consisted of PBMCs or a T cell subset sorted from them (not recorded which). This chain is built from TRBV7-9 and TRBJ1-2; no D gene is confidently identified. The base sequence is TGTGCCAGCAGGGCAGGAGCACAGAGTAACTATGGCTACACCTTC. The resulting protein is CASRAGAQSNYGYTF.